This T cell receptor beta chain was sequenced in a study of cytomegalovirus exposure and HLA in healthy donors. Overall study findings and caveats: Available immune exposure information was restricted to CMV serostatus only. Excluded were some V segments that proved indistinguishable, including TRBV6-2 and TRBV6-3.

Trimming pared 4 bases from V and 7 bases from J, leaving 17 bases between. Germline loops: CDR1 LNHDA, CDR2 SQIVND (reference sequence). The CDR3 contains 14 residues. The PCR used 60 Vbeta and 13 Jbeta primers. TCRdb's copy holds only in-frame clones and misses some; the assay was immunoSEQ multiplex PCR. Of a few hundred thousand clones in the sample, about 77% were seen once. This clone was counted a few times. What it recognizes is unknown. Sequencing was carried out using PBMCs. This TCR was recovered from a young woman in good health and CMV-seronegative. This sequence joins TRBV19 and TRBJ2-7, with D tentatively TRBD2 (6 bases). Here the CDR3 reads CASSTRTGVEEQYF. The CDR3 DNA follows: TGTGCCAGTAGTACCCGGACGGGGGTAGAGGAGCAGTACTTC.